This T cell receptor beta chain was retrieved from a study of radiation and T cells in renal cell carcinoma. Study results and caveats: In blood, top tumor clones expanded by 2 weeks, shrinking by 4.

Sequenced by immunoSEQ multiplex PCR; TCRdb stores in-frame clones only, minus some. Of some 120,000 clones in the sample, approximately 90% are singletons; the top ten hold almost 6%. With respect to this clone: Its antigen is undetermined.

The V gene lost 1 base and the J gene lost 8 bases, with 15 bases spanning the gap. The CDR3 sequence is 14 residues long. Germline CDR1 SGHRS, CDR2 YFSETQ. Time point indicated: blood 2 weeks post-SBRT. Treatment of the sample: 15 Gy SBRT to primary tumor, nephrectomy 4 weeks later. After SBRT, blood was collected at 2 and 4 weeks, plus baseline. The chain is built from TRBV5-1 and TRBJ1-2; no clear D. Sequencing used blood, obtained from a patient whose treatment included radiotherapy and nephrectomy. The clonotype was recovered from a woman in her seventies with renal cell carcinoma. Here the CDR3 reads CASSLMNMVGGYTF. The CDR3 region has the DNA TGCGCCAGCAGCTTGATGAATATGGTTGGCGGCTACACCTTC.